Described below is a single T cell receptor beta chain sequence and its context. The antigen is not known. TCRdb's copy holds only in-frame clones and misses some; the assay was immunoSEQ multiplex PCR. The sample includes roughly 1 million clones, roughly 70% seen only once; the top ten take around 1.4%. The data belong to a study of shared clonotypes between healthy human individuals. Study-level findings and limits: In general, naive subsets displayed greater estimated richness than memory subsets did.

The CDR3 extends over 15 amino acids. Germline V gives CDR1 MNHNS, CDR2 SASEGT. With V trimmed by 7 bases and J by 2 bases, 9 bases remained unmatched. The rearrangement uses TRBV6-1 and TRBJ2-7; TRBD1 matches 9 bases. The receptor's source is a man aged 18 to 29 in good health. Sequenced sample: memory CD4+ T cells sorted from blood. Subset given: CD45RA-negative fraction. CDR3 sequence: CASISSHRGPYEQYF. In DNA, the CDR3 is TGTGCCAGCATAAGTTCTCACAGGGGGCCCTACGAGCAGTACTTC.